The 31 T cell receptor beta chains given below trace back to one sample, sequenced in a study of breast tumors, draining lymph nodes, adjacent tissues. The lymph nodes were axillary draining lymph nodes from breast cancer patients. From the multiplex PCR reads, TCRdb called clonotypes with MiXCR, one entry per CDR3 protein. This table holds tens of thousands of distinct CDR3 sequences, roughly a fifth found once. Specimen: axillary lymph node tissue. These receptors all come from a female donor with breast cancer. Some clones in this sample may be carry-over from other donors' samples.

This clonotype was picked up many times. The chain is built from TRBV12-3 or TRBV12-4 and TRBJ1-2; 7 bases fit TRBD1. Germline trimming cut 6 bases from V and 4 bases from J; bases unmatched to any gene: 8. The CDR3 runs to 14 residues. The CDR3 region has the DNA TGTGCCAGCAGCCATACCCGGACAGGCTATGGCTACACCTTC. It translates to CASSHTRTGYGYTF.

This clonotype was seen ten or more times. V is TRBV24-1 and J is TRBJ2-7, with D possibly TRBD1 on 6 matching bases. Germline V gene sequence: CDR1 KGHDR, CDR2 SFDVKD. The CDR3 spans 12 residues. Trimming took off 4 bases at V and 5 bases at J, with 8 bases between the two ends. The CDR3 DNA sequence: TGTGCCACCAGTGAGGGGGCGGACGAGCAGTACTTC. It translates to CATSEGADEQYF.

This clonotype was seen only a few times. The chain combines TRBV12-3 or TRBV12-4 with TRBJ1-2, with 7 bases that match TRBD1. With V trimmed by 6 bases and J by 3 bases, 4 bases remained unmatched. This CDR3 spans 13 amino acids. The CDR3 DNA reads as TGTGCCAGCAGGGCAGGGGGGGACTATGGCTACACCTTC. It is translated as CASRAGGDYGYTF.

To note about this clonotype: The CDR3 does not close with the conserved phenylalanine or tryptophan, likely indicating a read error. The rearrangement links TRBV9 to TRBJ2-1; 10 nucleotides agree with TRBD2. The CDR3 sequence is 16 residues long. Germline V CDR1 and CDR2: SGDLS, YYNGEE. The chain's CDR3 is CASTTRALAGHNGQFL. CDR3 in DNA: TGTGCCAGCACCACGAGAGCACTAGCGGGACACAATGGGCAGTTCCTC.

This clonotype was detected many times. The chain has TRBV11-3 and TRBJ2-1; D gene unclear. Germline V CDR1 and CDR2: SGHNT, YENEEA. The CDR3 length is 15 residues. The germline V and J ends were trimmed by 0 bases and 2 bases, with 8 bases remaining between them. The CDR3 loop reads CASSLEPNTYNEQFF. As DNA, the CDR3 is TGTGCCAGCAGCTTAGAGCCTAATACCTACAATGAGCAGTTCTTC.

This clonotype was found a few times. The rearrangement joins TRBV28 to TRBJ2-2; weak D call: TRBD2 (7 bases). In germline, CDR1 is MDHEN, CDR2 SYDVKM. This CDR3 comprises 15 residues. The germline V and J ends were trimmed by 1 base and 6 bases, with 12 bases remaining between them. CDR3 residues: CASSLSGGAAGELFF. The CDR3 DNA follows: TGTGCCAGCAGTTTATCGGGGGGCGCCGCCGGGGAGCTGTTTTTT.

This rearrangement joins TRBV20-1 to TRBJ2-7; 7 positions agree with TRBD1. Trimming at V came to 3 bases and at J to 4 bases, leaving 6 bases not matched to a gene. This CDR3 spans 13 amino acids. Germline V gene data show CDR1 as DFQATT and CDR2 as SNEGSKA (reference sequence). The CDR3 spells CSARGDREYEQYF. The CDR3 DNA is TGCAGTGCTAGGGGAGACAGGGAGTACGAGCAGTACTTC.

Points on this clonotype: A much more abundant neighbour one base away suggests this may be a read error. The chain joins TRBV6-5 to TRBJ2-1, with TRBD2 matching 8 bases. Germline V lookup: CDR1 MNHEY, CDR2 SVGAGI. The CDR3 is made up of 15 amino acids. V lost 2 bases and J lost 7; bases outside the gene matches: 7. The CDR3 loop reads CASSYGGGRRNEQFF. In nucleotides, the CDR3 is TGTGCCAGCAGTTACGGGGGCGGGAGGAGGAATGAGCAGTTCTTC.

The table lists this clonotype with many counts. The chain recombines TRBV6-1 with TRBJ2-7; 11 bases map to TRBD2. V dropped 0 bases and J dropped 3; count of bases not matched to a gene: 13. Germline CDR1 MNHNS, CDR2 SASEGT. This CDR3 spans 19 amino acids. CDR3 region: CASSEASWASGRSIYEQYF. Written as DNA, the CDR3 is TGTGCCAGCAGTGAAGCTTCCTGGGCTAGCGGGAGGAGTATCTACGAGCAGTACTTC.

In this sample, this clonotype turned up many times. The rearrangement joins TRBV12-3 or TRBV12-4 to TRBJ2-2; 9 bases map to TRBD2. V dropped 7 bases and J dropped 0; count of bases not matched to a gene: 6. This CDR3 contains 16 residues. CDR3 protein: CASTAGLASNTGELFF. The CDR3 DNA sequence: TGTGCCAGCACCGCCGGACTAGCGTCGAACACCGGGGAGCTGTTTTTT.

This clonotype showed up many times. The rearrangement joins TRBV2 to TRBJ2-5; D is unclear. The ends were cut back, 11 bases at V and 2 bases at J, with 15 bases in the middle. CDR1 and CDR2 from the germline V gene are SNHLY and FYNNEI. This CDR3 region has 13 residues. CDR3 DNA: TGTGCCGGGTATACAAGCGAACAAGAGACCCAGTACTTC. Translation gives CAGYTSEQETQYF.

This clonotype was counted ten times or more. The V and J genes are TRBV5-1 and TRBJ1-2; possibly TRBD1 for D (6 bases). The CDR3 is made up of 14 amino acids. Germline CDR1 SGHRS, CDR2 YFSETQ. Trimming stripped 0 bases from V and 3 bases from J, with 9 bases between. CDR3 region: CASSLVGADYGYTF. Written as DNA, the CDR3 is TGCGCCAGCAGCTTGGTGGGGGCGGACTATGGCTACACCTTC.

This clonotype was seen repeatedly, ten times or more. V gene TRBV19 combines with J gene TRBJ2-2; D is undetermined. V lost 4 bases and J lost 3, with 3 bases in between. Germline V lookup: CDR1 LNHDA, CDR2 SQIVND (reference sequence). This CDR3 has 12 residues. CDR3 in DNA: TGTGCCAGTAGTACTCACACCGGGGAGCTGTTTTTT. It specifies CASSTHTGELFF.

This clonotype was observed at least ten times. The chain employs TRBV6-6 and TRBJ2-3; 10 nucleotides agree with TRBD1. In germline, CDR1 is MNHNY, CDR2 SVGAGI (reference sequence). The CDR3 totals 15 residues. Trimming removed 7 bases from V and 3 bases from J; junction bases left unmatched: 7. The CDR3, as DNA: TGTGCCAGCACCCCACGGGGACAGGGGACAGATACGCAGTATTTT. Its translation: CASTPRGQGTDTQYF.

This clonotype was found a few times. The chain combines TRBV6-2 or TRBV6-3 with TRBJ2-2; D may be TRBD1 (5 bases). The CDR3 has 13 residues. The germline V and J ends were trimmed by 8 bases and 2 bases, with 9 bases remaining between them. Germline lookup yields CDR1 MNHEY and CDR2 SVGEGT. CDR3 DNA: TGTGCCAGCCGCAGGGTTAACACCGGGGAGCTGTTTTTT. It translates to CASRRVNTGELFF.

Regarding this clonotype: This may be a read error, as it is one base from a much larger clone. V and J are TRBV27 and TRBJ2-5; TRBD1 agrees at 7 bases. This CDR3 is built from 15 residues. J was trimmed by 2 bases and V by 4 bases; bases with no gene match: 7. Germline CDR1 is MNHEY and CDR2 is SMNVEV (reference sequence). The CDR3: CASSSEQGPQETQYF. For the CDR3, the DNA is TGTGCCAGCAGTTCCGAACAGGGGCCTCAAGAGACCCAGTACTTC.

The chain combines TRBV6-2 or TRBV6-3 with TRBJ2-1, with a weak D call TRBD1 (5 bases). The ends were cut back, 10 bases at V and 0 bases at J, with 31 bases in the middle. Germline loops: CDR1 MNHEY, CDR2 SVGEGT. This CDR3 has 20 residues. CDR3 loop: CAKVLGRVLLYMLSYNEQFF. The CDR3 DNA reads TGTGCCAAGGTCTTGGGCAGGGTGCTTCTTTACATGCTCTCCTACAATGAGCAGTTCTTC.

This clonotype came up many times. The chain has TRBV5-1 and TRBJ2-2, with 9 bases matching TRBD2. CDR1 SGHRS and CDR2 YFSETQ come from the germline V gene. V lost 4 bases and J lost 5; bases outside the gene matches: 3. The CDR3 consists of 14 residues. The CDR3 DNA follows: TGCGCCAGCAGCGCTAGCGGGACAACCGGGGAGCTGTTTTTT. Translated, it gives CASSASGTTGELFF.

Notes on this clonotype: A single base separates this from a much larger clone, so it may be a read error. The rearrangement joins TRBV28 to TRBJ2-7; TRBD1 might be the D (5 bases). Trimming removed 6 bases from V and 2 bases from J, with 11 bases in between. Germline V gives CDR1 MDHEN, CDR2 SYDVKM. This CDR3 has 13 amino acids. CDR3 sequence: CASRRAGTYEQYF. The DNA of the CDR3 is TGTGCCAGCAGAAGGGCAGGGACCTACGAGCAGTACTTC.

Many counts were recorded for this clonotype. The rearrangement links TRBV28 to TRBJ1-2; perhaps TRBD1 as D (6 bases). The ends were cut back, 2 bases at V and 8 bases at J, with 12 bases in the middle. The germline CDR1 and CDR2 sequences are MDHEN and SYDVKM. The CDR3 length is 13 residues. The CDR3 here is CASSLTSQGGYTF. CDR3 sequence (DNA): TGTGCCAGCAGTTTAACGTCCCAGGGGGGCTACACCTTC.

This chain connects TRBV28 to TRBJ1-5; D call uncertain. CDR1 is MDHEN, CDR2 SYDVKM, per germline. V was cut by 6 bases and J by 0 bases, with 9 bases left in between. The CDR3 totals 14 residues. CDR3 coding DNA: TGTGCCAGCAGCAATTCCGGTAGCAATCAGCCCCAGCATTTT. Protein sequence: CASSNSGSNQPQHF.

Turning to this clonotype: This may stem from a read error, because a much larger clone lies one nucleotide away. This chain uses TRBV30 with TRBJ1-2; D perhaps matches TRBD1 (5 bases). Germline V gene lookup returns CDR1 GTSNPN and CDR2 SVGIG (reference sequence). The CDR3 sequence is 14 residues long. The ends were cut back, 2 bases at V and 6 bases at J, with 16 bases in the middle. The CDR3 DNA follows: TGTGCCTGGAGTCCTGGCGGGGACGTCCATGGCTACACCTTC. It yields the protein CAWSPGGDVHGYTF.

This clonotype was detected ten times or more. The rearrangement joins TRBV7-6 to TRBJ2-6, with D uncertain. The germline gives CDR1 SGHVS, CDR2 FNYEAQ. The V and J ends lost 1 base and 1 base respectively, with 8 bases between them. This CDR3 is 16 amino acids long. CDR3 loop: CASSLVPGSGANVLTF. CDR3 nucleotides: TGTGCCAGCAGCTTAGTTCCAGGATCTGGGGCCAACGTCCTGACTTTC.

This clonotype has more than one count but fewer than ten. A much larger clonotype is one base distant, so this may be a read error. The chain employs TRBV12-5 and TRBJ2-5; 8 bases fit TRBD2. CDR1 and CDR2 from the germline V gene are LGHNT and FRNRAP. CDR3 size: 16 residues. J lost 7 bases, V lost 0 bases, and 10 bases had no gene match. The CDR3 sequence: CASGLVLSSGLGTQYF. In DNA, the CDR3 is TGTGCTAGTGGTTTGGTACTGTCTAGCGGGTTGGGGACCCAGTACTTC.

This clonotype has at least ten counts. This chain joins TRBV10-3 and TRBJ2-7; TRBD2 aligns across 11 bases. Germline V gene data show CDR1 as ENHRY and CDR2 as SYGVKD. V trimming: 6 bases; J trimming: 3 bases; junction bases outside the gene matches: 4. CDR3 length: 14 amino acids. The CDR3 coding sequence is TGTGCCATCAGCCCTAGCGGGAGGAGCTACGAGCAGTACTTC. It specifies CAISPSGRSYEQYF.

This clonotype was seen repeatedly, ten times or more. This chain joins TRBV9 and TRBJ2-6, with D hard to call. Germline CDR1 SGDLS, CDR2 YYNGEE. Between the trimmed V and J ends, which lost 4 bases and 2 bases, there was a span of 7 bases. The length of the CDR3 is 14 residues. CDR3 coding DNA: TGTGCCAGCAGCCCCCACGCTGGGGCCAACGTCCTGACTTTC. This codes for CASSPHAGANVLTF.

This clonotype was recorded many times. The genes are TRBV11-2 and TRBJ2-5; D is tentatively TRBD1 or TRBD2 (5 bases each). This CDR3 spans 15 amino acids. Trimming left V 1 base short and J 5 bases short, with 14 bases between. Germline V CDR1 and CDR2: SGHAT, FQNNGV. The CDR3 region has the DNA TGTGCCAGCAGCTTAGTTTCCGGGGCAGGGGAGACCCAGTACTTC. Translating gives CASSLVSGAGETQYF.

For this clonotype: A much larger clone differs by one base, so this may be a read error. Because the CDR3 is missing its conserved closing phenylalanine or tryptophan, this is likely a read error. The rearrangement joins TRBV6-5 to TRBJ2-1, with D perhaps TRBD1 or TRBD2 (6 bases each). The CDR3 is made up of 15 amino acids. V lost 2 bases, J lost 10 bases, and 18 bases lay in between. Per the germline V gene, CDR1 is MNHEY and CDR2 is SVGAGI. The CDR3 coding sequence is TGTGCCAGCAGTTACCGGGACTTGGGACAATCGGAGCAGTTCCTC. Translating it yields CASSYRDLGQSEQFL.

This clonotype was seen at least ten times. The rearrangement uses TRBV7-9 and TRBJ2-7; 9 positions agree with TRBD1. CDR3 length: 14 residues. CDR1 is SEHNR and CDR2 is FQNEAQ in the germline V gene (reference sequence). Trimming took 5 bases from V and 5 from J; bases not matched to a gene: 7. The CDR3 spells CASSPRTGVNEQYF. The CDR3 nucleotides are TGTGCCAGCAGCCCCCGGACAGGGGTCAACGAGCAGTACTTC.

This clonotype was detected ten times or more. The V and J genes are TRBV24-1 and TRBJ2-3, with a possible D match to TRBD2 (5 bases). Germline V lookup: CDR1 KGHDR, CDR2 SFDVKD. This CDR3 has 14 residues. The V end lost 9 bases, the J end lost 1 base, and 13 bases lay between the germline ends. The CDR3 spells CATRARGGTDTQYF. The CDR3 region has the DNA TGTGCCACCCGGGCCCGGGGTGGCACAGATACGCAGTATTTT.

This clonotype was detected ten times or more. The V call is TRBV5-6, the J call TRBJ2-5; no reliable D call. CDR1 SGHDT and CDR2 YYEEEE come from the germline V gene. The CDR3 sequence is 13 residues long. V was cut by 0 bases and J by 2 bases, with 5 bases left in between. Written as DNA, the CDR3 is TGTGCCAGCAGCTTGGGCAGTCAAGAGACCCAGTACTTC. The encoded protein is CASSLGSQETQYF. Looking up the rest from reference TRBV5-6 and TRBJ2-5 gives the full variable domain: DAGVTQSPTHLIKTRGQQVTLRCSPKSGHDTVSWYQQALGQGPQFIFQYYEEEERQRGNFPDRFSGHQFPNYSSELNVNALLLGDSALYLCASSLGSQETQYFGPGTRLLVL.